The text below deals with one T cell receptor beta chain. Other DNA sequences in this specimen translate into the identical CDR3. Naive CD8 isolation took CD45RO-negative cells positively selected for CCR7 and excluded terminally differentiated effector memory CD45RA+ cells. The assay was immunoSEQ multiplex PCR, and TCRdb's table has in-frame clones only and misses some. The sample consists of hundreds of thousands of clones, 90% to 97% of them appearing once. This specimen belongs to a study of shared clonotypes between healthy human individuals. The CDR3 covers 16 residues. V gave up 3 bases and J gave up 4 bases; unmatched junction bases: 11. Germline V gives CDR1 ENHRY, CDR2 SYGVKD.

This clonotype originated in a woman in her 30s in good health. What was sequenced was naive CD8+ T cells sorted from blood. The V gene is TRBV10-3, the J gene TRBJ2-7; 8 nucleotides line up with TRBD2. Written as DNA, the CDR3 is TGTGCCATCAGTGAAGACATGCCTGCGGGAGGTTACGAGCAGTACTTC. This sequence encodes CAISEDMPAGGYEQYF.